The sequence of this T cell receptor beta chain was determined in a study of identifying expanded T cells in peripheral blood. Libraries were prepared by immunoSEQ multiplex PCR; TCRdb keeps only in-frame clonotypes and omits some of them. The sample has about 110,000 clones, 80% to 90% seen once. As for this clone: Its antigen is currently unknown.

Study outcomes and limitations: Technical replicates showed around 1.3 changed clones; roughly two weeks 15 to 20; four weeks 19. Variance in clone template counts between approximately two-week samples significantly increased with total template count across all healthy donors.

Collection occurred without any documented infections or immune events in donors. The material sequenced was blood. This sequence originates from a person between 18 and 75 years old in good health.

This chain's CDR3 is CSVATGYTGNTIYF. The CDR3 nucleotides are TGCAGCGTCGCGACAGGGTACACTGGAAACACCATATATTTT. This chain connects TRBV29-1 to TRBJ1-3, with 7 bases that match TRBD1. The CDR3 is 14 residues long. J lost 2 bases, V lost 6 bases, and 7 bases had no gene match. Germline-derived CDR1 and CDR2 are SQVTM and ANQGSEA.